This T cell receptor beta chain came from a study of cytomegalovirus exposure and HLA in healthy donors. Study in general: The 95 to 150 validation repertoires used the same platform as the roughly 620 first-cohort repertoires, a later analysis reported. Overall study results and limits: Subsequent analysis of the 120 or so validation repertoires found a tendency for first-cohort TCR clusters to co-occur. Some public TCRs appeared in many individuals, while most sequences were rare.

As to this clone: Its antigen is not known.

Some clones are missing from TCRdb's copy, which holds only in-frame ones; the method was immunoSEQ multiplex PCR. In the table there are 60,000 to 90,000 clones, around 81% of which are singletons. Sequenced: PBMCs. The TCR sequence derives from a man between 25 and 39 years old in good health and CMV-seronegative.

The DNA for the CDR3 is TGCGCCAGCAGCTGGGCCGGGACTAGTGACCAAGAGACCCAGTACTTC. It yields the protein CASSWAGTSDQETQYF. V is TRBV5-1 and J is TRBJ2-5; TRBD2 aligns across 8 bases. CDR1 is SGHRS, CDR2 YFSETQ, per germline. The CDR3 is 16 amino acids. After removal of 3 bases from V and 0 bases from J, the junction contained 7 bases not matched to a gene.